Below, 10 T cell receptor beta chains from the same sample are listed, as sequenced in a study of blood T cell repertoires in COVID-19 (dated by TCRdb to 2020 to 2021). Receptor amplification or capture employed the immunoSEQ multiplex PCR assay. TCRdb mirrors the immuneACCESS table, restricted to in-frame sequences. Some clones are absent from its copies; in checked studies, under half trace to an unresolved V gene, and the reason for the others is unknown. This sample has approximately 230,000 clones in its table, and roughly 84% of those were observed once. The leading ten clones occupy approximately 2.2% of the sample. The sequenced sample consisted of peripheral blood. Receptors originate from a woman aged 40 to 50 who had recovered from COVID-19.

The chain's CDR3 is CASSPDRGGYNEQFF. The CDR3 DNA follows: TGTGCCAGCAGTCCGGACAGGGGGGGCTACAATGAGCAGTTCTTC. The J gene is TRBJ2-1, the V gene TRBV5-4; TRBD1 aligns across 10 bases. This CDR3 contains 15 residues. Trimming cost V 5 bases and J 3 bases; bases outside gene matches: 5. CDR1 is SGHNT, CDR2 YYREEE, per germline (reference sequence).

The chain links TRBV6-5 to TRBJ2-1; TRBD2 agrees at 8 bases. Germline CDR1 MNHEY, CDR2 SVGAGI. CDR3 size: 15 residues. V dropped 0 bases and J dropped 10; count of bases not matched to a gene: 8. CDR3 amino acids: CASSYSPGGEWEQFF. The CDR3 region has the DNA TGTGCCAGCAGTTACTCCCCCGGGGGGGAGTGGGAGCAGTTCTTC.

The chain combines TRBV11-2 with TRBJ2-7; 9 nucleotides agree with TRBD1. Germline CDR1 reads SGHAT; CDR2 reads FQNNGV. Unmatched junction bases numbered 2, after V lost 1 base and J lost 1 base. This CDR3 is built from 15 residues. CDR3 loop: CASSLGTGASYEQYF. The CDR3 nucleotides are TGTGCCAGCAGCTTAGGGACAGGGGCTTCCTACGAGCAGTACTTC.

The rearrangement joins TRBV14 to TRBJ2-1; 9 nucleotides agree with TRBD2. Germline CDR1 SGHDN, CDR2 FVKESK. Germline trimming cut 4 bases from V and 2 bases from J; bases unmatched to any gene: 3. The length of the CDR3 is 15 residues. The CDR3 region is CASSLLAGTYNEQFF. In DNA form, the CDR3 reads TGTGCCAGCAGCCTTCTAGCGGGGACCTACAATGAGCAGTTCTTC.

The chain uses TRBV30 and TRBJ1-5; a weak D match, TRBD1 (5 bases). The CDR3 totals 13 residues. Germline CDR1 and CDR2: GTSNPN and SVGIG (reference sequence). V was pared by 1 base and J by 5 bases, with 9 bases between. CDR3 in amino acids: CAWSARVDQPQHF. CDR3 sequence (DNA): TGTGCCTGGAGTGCCAGGGTGGATCAGCCCCAGCATTTT.

The chain couples TRBV7-2 to TRBJ2-1, with 9 bases identical to TRBD2. The germline V gene has CDR1 SGHTA and CDR2 FQGNSA. The CDR3 length is 15 residues. The junction had 10 bases not matched to a gene; V was cut back by 4 bases and J by 9 bases. Here the CDR3 DNA reads TGTGCCAGCAGCTATGGGCGGGGGGGCCAGAGTGAGCAGTTCTTC. This translates into CASSYGRGGQSEQFF.

This clone was seen more than once but under ten times. The genes are TRBV5-1 and TRBJ1-4, with 9 bases fitting TRBD1. The CDR3 extends over 15 amino acids. The ends lost 4 bases at V and 4 bases at J; junction bases unmatched: 5. Per the germline V gene, CDR1 is SGHRS and CDR2 is YFSETQ. The CDR3 sequence is CASSAGQGRNEKLFF. The CDR3 nucleotides read TGCGCCAGCAGCGCCGGACAGGGGCGTAATGAAAAACTGTTTTTT. Full variable domain (rest looked up from reference TRBV5-1 and TRBJ1-4): KAGVTQTPRYLIKTRGQQVTLSCSPISGHRSVSWYQQTPGQGLQFLFEYFSETQRNKGNFPGRFSGRQFSNSRSEMNVSTLELGDSALYLCASSAGQGRNEKLFFGSGTQLSVL.

This clone showed up just once. V gene TRBV4-3 combines with J gene TRBJ2-7; 12 bases are shared with TRBD2. Germline V gene sequence: CDR1 LGHNA, CDR2 YSLEER. There are 15 residues in the CDR3. Unmatched junction bases numbered 0, after V lost 2 bases and J lost 1 base. The CDR3 spells CASSQTSGRSYEQYF. DNA for the CDR3: TGCGCCAGCAGCCAAACTAGCGGGAGGTCCTACGAGCAGTACTTC.

In its sample, this clone was seen a few times. The chain joins TRBV3-1 (or the pseudogene TRBV3-2) to TRBJ1-5, with D possibly being TRBD1 (5 bases). V lost 4 bases and J 1 base, leaving 14 bases between the germline ends. Germline-derived CDR1 and CDR2 are LGHDT and YNNKEL (reference sequence). This CDR3 region has 16 residues. The CDR3 DNA is TGTGCCAGCAGCCTCGGGGGGAGGGCGAGCAATCAGCCCCAGCATTTT. Amino acids: CASSLGGRASNQPQHF.

The chain combines TRBV3-1 (or the pseudogene TRBV3-2) with TRBJ1-5, with a possible D match to TRBD1 (5 bases). The CDR3 spans 15 residues. Trimming pared 1 base from V and 2 bases from J, leaving 9 bases between. The germline V gene has CDR1 LGHDT and CDR2 YNNKEL (reference sequence). In DNA, the CDR3 is TGTGCCAGCAGCCAAGGAACGGGGGGCAATCAGCCCCAGCATTTT. Protein product: CASSQGTGGNQPQHF.